Sequencing of this T cell receptor (beta chain) was carried out in a study of T cell changes during pregnancy in multiple sclerosis. This clone was counted a few times. Germline V CDR1 and CDR2: ENHRY, SYGVKD. Deletions cut 10 bases from V and 5 bases from J, with 23 bases between. There are 16 residues in the CDR3. Here immunoSEQ multiplex PCR was the method, and the copy in TCRdb shows in-frame clones only, minus some. There are 70,000 to 75,000 clones in the sample; about nine tenths occur only once, and less than 2% lies in the top ten. The V and J genes are TRBV10-3 and TRBJ2-2; TRBD2 is a possible D gene (5 bases). This receptor was identified in a female donor with multiple sclerosis, enrolled in a pregnancy study. Sequencing was performed on peripheral blood, taken in the second trimester of pregnancy. The CDR3 DNA is TGTGCCACCTCCAATGAGGGAAGCACCCTGACCGGGGAGCTGTTTTTT. Translating gives CATSNEGSTLTGELFF.